This TCR beta chain was sequenced for a study of blood T cell repertoires in COVID-19. Overall study: Samples came from the United States, Italy and Spain, spanning acute and convalescent COVID-19.

CDR3 length: 14 residues. V was pared by 1 base and J by 6 bases, with 10 bases between. CDR1 is SGHTA and CDR2 is FQGNSA in the germline V gene. Original analysis: Amplification from reference gene primers served as the basis for estimated nucleated cell counts. Some clones are missing from TCRdb's copy, which holds only in-frame ones; the method was immunoSEQ multiplex PCR. From that table come the V and J calls and clone size; the DNA was used to work out D and trimming. Of 100,000 to 150,000 clones in the sample, around 85% are singletons; the top ten hold about 3%. This chain connects TRBV7-2 to TRBJ2-1; D gene ambiguous. Sequencing input: peripheral blood. The receptor comes from a woman aged 80 or older with COVID-19, enrolled during active disease. The CDR3 reads CASSLGSSGNEQFF. The CDR3 bases are TGTGCCAGCAGCTTAGGTTCTTCGGGCAATGAGCAGTTCTTC.